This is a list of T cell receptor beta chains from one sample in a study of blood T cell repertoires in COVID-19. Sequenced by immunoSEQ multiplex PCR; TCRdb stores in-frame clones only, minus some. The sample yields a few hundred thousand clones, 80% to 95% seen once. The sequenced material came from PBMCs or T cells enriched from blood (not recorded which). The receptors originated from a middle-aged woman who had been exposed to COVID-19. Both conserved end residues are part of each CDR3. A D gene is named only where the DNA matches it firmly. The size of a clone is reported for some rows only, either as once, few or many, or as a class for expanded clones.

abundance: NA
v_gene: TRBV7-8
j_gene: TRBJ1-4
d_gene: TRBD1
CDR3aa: CASSSGTGAEKLFF
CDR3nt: TGTGCCAGCAGCTCCGGGACAGGGGCAGAAAAACTGTTTTTT

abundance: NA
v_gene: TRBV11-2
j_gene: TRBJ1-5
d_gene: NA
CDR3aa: CASSFSDSSNQPQHF
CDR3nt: TGTGCCAGCAGCTTTTCCGACAGTAGCAATCAGCCCCAGCATTTT

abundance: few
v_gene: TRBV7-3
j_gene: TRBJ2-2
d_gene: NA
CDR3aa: CASSLQGISNTGELFF
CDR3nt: TGTGCCAGCAGCTTGCAGGGGATTTCGAACACCGGGGAGCTGTTTTTT

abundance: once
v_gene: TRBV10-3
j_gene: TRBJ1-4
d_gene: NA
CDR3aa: CAIRREGLEKLFF
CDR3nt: TGTGCCATCAGAAGGGAGGGACTCGAAAAACTGTTTTTT

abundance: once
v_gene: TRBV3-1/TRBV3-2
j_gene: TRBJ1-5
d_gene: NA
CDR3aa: CASSQVAGLSNQPQHF
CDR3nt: TGTGCCAGCAGCCAAGTGGCGGGCCTTAGCAATCAGCCCCAGCATTTT

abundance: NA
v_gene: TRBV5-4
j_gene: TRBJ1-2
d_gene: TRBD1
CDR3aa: CASSSDRLQTYTF
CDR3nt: TGTGCCAGCAGCTCGGACAGGTTACAAACCTACACCTTC

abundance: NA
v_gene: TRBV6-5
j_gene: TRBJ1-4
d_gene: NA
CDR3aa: CASRAVNEKLFF
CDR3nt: TGTGCCAGCCGCGCTGTTAATGAAAAACTGTTTTTT

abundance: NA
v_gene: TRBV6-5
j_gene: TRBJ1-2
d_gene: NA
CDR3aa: CASRTDSVTDGYTF
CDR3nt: TGTGCCAGCAGGACGGACAGCGTGACGGATGGCTACACCTTC

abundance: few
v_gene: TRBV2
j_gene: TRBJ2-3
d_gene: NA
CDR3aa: CASSGGGPSTDTQYF
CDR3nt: TGTGCCAGCAGCGGAGGGGGCCCTAGCACAGATACGCAGTATTTT

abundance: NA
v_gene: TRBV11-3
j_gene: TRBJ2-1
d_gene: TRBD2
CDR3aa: CASSPGLAGAIDEQFF
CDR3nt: TGTGCCAGCAGCCCTGGACTAGCGGGAGCTATCGATGAGCAGTTCTTC

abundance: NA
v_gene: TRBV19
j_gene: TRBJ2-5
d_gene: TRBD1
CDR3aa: CASSTRSGQGVWQETQYF
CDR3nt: TGTGCCAGTAGTACACGCTCCGGACAGGGAGTATGGCAAGAGACCCAGTACTTC

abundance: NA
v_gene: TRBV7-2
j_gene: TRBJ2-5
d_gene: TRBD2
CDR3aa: CASSLAGLAGIQETQYF
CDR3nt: TGTGCCAGCAGCTTAGCGGGACTAGCGGGGATCCAAGAGACCCAGTACTTC

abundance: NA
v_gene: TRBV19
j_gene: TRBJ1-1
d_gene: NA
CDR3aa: CASSMSGSWMNTEAFF
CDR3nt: TGTGCCAGTAGTATGTCGGGGTCTTGGATGAACACTGAAGCTTTCTTT

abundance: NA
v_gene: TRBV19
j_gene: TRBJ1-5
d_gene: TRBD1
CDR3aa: CASRPQGASQPQHF
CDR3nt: TGTGCCAGTAGGCCACAGGGGGCCTCTCAGCCCCAGCATTTT

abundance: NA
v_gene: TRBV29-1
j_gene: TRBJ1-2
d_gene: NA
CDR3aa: CSVTDRPNYGYTF
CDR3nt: TGCAGCGTAACGGACAGACCTAACTATGGCTACACCTTC

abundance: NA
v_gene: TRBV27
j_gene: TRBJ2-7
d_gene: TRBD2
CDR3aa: CASSAGLGLDEQYF
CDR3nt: TGTGCCAGCAGCGCGGGACTAGGTCTGGACGAGCAGTACTTC

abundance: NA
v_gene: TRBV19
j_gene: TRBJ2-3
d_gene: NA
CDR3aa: CASSIGGAGDTQYF
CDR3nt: TGTGCCAGTAGTATTGGGGGGGCTGGAGATACGCAGTATTTT

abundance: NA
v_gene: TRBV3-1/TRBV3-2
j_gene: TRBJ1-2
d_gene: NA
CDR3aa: CASSQVPGANYGYTF
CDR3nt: TGTGCCAGCAGCCAAGTCCCCGGGGCTAACTATGGCTACACCTTC

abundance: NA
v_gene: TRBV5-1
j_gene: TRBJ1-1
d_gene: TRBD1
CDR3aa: CASSWQGEVNTEAFF
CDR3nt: TGCGCCAGCAGTTGGCAGGGGGAGGTGAACACTGAAGCTTTCTTT

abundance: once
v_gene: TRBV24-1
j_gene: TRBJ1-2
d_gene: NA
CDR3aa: CATSDSAEIYGYTF
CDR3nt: TGTGCCACCAGTGATTCGGCGGAGATCTATGGCTACACCTTC

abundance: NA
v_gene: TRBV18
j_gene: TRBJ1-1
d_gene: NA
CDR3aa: CASSQGEGGAFF
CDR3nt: TGTGCCAGCTCACAGGGAGAAGGGGGAGCTTTCTTT

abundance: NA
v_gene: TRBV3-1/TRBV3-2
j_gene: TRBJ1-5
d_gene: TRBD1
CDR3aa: CASSHTGTVPNQPQHF
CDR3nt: TGTGCCAGCAGCCACACAGGGACAGTGCCTAATCAGCCCCAGCATTTT

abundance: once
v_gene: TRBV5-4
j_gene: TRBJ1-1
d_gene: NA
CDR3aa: CASSLVGGARAFF
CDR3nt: TGTGCCAGCAGCTTGGTTGGGGGGGCACGAGCTTTCTTT

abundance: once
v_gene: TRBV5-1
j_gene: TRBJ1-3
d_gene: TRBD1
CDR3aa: CASSLGGTGSSGNTIYF
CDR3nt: TGCGCCAGCAGCTTGGGCGGGACAGGGAGCTCTGGAAACACCATATATTTT

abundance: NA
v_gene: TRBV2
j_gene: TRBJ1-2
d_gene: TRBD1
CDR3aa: CASTPDRGHGYTF
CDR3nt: TGTGCCAGCACCCCGGACAGGGGGCATGGCTACACCTTC

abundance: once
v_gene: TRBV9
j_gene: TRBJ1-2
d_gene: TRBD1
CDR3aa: CASSEGQGAISGYTF
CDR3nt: TGTGCCAGCAGCGAGGGACAGGGTGCTATCTCTGGCTACACCTTC

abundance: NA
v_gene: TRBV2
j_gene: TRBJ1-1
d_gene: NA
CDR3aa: CASSQQQVESTEAFF
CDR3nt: TGTGCCAGCAGTCAACAACAGGTGGAGAGCACTGAAGCTTTCTTT

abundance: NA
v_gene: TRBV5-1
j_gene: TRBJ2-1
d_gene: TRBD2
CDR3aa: CASSPGLAGYNEQFF
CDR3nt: TGCGCCAGCAGCCCCGGACTAGCGGGCTACAATGAGCAGTTCTTC

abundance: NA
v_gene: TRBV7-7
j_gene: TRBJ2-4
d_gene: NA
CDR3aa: CASSFGTLGKNIQYF
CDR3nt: TGTGCTAGCAGCTTTGGGACACTAGGTAAAAACATTCAGTACTTC